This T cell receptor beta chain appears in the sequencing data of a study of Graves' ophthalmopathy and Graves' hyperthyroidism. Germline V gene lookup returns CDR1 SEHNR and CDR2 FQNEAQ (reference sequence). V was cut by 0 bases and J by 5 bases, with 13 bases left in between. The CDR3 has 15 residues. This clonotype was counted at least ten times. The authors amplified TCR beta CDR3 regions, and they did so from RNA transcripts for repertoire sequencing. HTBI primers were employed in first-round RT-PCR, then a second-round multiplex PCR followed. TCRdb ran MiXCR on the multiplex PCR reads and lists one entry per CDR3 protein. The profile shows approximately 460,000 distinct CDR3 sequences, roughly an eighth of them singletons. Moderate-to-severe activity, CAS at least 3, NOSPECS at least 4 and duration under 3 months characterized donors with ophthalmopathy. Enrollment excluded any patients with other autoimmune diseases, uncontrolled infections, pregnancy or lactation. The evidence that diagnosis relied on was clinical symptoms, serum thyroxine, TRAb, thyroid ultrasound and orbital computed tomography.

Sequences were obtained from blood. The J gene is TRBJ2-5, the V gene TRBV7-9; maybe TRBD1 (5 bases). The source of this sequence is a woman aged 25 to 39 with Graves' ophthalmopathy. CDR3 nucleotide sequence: TGTGCCAGCAGCTTAGCCCCAGGGTTGGGGGAGACCCAGTACTTC. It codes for CASSLAPGLGETQYF.